The present T cell receptor (beta chain) was sequenced within a study of T cell responses to AZD1222 COVID-19 vaccine. Germline V gene sequence: CDR1 LGHDT, CDR2 YNNKEL (reference sequence). The V and J ends lost 4 bases and 4 bases, in that order; junction bases with no gene match: 9. The length of the CDR3 is 15 residues. Here immunoSEQ multiplex PCR was the method, and the copy in TCRdb shows in-frame clones only, minus some. Of 120,000 to 150,000 clones listed, 70% to 90% are singletons. Overall study findings and caveats: Sampled repertoires all dated from after the peak T cell response.

Worth noting for this clone: The antigen is unknown.

The chain carries TRBV3-1 (or the pseudogene TRBV3-2) and TRBJ1-2; 7 bases map to TRBD1. The clonotype comes from an adult in good health. The material was peripheral blood, obtained on day 0 of AZD1222 vaccination. Here the CDR3 reads CASSPSTGKGYGYTF. CDR3 DNA: TGTGCCAGCAGCCCATCGACAGGGAAGGGCTATGGCTACACCTTC.